The 29 T cell receptor beta chains below all came from one sample that was sequenced in a study of blood T cell repertoires in COVID-19 (dated by TCRdb to the early 2020s). Library preparation used the immunoSEQ multiplex PCR assay. The clones in this table, taken by TCRdb from immuneACCESS, are in-frame only. Not every clone is retained; where verified, under half of the shortfall comes from an unresolved V gene, and the cause of the rest is unknown. This sample lists about 27,000 clones; about 91% were detected once. The top ten hold roughly a sixth of the sample. The sample taken for sequencing was peripheral blood. These receptors all stem from a human donor with active COVID-19. The donor label of this sample is uncertain.

J is TRBJ1-6 and V is TRBV9; D is unclear. V lost 0 bases and J lost 6, with 7 bases in between. This CDR3 comprises 14 residues. From germline, CDR1 is SGDLS and CDR2 YYNGEE. CDR3: CASSVGASNSPLHF. As DNA, the CDR3 is TGTGCCAGCAGCGTAGGAGCTTCTAATTCACCCCTCCACTTT.

The chain is built from TRBV9 and TRBJ2-1; 9 nucleotides align to TRBD2. CDR1 is SGDLS and CDR2 is YYNGEE in the germline V gene. J lost 9 bases, V lost 0 bases, and 16 bases had no gene match. The CDR3 runs to 18 residues. In nucleotides, the CDR3 is TGTGCCAGCAGCGTAGCAGGTCGGGTTGGCGGGGGGGCGGTTGAGCAGTTCTTC. It translates to CASSVAGRVGGGAVEQFF.

This chain links TRBV6-2 or TRBV6-3 with TRBJ2-3, with D possibly TRBD1 on 6 matching bases. CDR3 length: 18 residues. The germline V gene has CDR1 MNHEY and CDR2 SVGEGT. The V and J ends lost 5 bases and 0 bases respectively, with 21 bases between them. DNA for the CDR3: TGTGCCAGCAGTAAACGACCTAGGACAGAGCCTAGCACAGATACGCAGTATTTT. Protein product: CASSKRPRTEPSTDTQYF.

This chain links TRBV9 with TRBJ2-1; D perhaps matches TRBD2 (5 bases). Germline V gives CDR1 SGDLS, CDR2 YYNGEE. V dropped 7 bases and J dropped 4 bases, with 12 bases sitting between them. CDR3 length: 13 amino acids. CDR3 coding DNA: TGTGCCAGCCGCTCGGAGGCATACAATGAGCAGTTCTTC. Translation gives CASRSEAYNEQFF. Full variable domain (rest looked up from reference TRBV9 and TRBJ2-1): DSGVTQTPKHLITATGQRVTLRCSPRSGDLSVYWYQQSLDQGLQFLIQYYNGEERAKGNILERFSAQQFPDLHSELNLSSLELGDSALYFCASRSEAYNEQFFGPGTRLTVL.

The chain links TRBV6-4 to TRBJ2-3; D remains unclear. Germline CDR1 is MRHNA and CDR2 is SNTAGT. The germline V and J ends were trimmed by 2 bases and 4 bases, with 7 bases remaining between them. The CDR3 spans 13 residues. In nucleotides, the CDR3 is TGTGCCAGCAGTGACAACTCTCCAGATACGCAGTATTTT. It specifies CASSDNSPDTQYF.

The chain carries TRBV10-2 and TRBJ2-5; tentative D call: TRBD2 (5 bases). CDR1 and CDR2 (germline): WSHSY, SAAADI. The length of the CDR3 is 12 residues. Trimming removed 6 bases at V and 4 bases at J, with 9 bases between. The CDR3 loop reads CASRGSAETQYF. Written as DNA, the CDR3 is TGCGCCAGCAGAGGGAGCGCAGAGACCCAGTACTTC.

This chain connects TRBV11-2 to TRBJ2-5; 8 bases are shared with TRBD2. J gave up 5 bases and V 3 bases, and 8 bases lay outside the gene matches. Germline CDR1 SGHAT, CDR2 FQNNGV. This CDR3 is 15 amino acids long. The chain's CDR3 is CASSFLGGALETQYF. The CDR3 nucleotides read TGTGCCAGCAGCTTCCTCGGGGGGGCCTTGGAGACCCAGTACTTC.

J is TRBJ1-2 and V is TRBV28; D possibly corresponds to TRBD1 (5 bases). This CDR3 contains 13 residues. Germline V gene data show CDR1 as MDHEN and CDR2 as SYDVKM. V was cut by 6 bases and J by 0 bases, with 8 bases left in between. The CDR3 here is CASSDSSNYGYTF. CDR3 nucleotide sequence: TGTGCCAGCAGCGACAGCTCTAACTATGGCTACACCTTC.

This chain links TRBV7-2 with TRBJ2-5, with no clear D. Germline CDR1 is SGHTA and CDR2 is FQGNSA. Trimming stripped 2 bases from V and 0 bases from J, with 13 bases between. The CDR3 has 16 amino acids. The CDR3 bases are TGTGCCAGCAGCTTAAGACAAAACGTGTACCAAGAGACCCAGTACTTC. This encodes CASSLRQNVYQETQYF.

The chain combines TRBV18 with TRBJ2-2; no reliable D call. There are 16 residues in the CDR3. V lost 6 bases, J lost 0 bases, and 14 bases lay in between. Looked up from germline, CDR1 is KGHSH and CDR2 is LQKENI. The chain's CDR3 is CASSLSLAPNTGELFF. The DNA of the CDR3 is TGTGCCAGCTCGCTTTCTCTGGCCCCGAACACCGGGGAGCTGTTTTTT. Based on the CDR3 plus reference TRBV18 and TRBJ2-2, the full variable domain is NAGVMQNPRHLVRRRGQEARLRCSPMKGHSHVYWYRQLPEEGLKFMVYLQKENIIDESGMPKERFSAEFPKEGPSILRIQQVVRGDSAAYFCASSLSLAPNTGELFFGEGSRLTVL.

This chain uses TRBV19 with TRBJ2-3; D may be TRBD1 (6 bases). Germline V gene sequence: CDR1 LNHDA, CDR2 SQIVND (reference sequence). Trimming took off 2 bases at V and 1 base at J, with 7 bases between the two ends. The CDR3 contains 14 residues. CDR3 in amino acids: CASSIRQGTDTQYF. In nucleotides, the CDR3 is TGTGCCAGTAGTATAAGACAGGGCACAGATACGCAGTATTTT.

This clone occurred once. CDR3 nucleotide sequence: TGCGCCAGCAGCCTCCGGGACAGGGAGGTATTCTACGAGCAGTACTTC. This translates into CASSLRDREVFYEQYF. This chain links TRBV4-3 with TRBJ2-7; the match to TRBD1 covers 9 bases. The trim removed 4 bases at V and 3 bases at J, leaving 10 bases unmatched. This CDR3 spans 16 amino acids. Germline V gene data show CDR1 as LGHNA and CDR2 as YSLEER.

The V gene is TRBV28, the J gene TRBJ1-3, with D unresolved. The ends were cut back, 3 bases at V and 2 bases at J, with 8 bases in the middle. Per the germline V gene, CDR1 is MDHEN and CDR2 is SYDVKM. CDR3 length equals 14 residues. CDR3 bases: TGTGCCAGCAGTTTCTCGCAGGCTGGAAACACCATATATTTT. Protein: CASSFSQAGNTIYF.

Written as DNA, the CDR3 is TGTGCCAGCAGTGGGGGCGAGTGGGAGCAGTACTTC. It yields the protein CASSGGEWEQYF. The V and J genes are TRBV25-1 and TRBJ2-7; D might be TRBD1 (5 bases). V dropped 4 bases and J dropped 7 bases, with 11 bases sitting between them. The CDR3 extends over 12 amino acids. Per germline, CDR1 MGHDK and CDR2 SYGVNS.

The chain carries TRBV6-5 and TRBJ1-3; D is perhaps TRBD1 (5 bases). Germline V gene lookup returns CDR1 MNHEY and CDR2 SVGAGI. Between the trimmed V and J ends, which lost 8 bases and 0 bases, there was a span of 8 bases. The CDR3 runs 13 residues. Here the CDR3 reads CASLGDSGNTIYF. In DNA, the CDR3 is TGTGCCAGCCTAGGGGACTCTGGAAACACCATATATTTT.

This clone came up once. The chain employs TRBV6-5 and TRBJ2-3, with TRBD2 identical over 8 bases. V lost 6 bases, J lost 4 bases, and 9 bases stayed unmatched. CDR1 and CDR2 from the germline V gene are MNHEY and SVGAGI. The CDR3 has 15 residues. CDR3 nucleotides: TGTGCCAGCAGGCATTCCGGGGGGGCCTCAGATACGCAGTATTTT. Its protein is CASRHSGGASDTQYF.

The chain has TRBV3-1 (or the pseudogene TRBV3-2) and TRBJ2-5; D ambiguous. The ends were cut back, 3 bases at V and 2 bases at J, with 16 bases in the middle. The V gene's germline CDR1 is LGHDT and CDR2 YNNKEL (reference sequence). The CDR3 has 16 amino acids. This chain's CDR3 is CASSQALTTLQETQYF. The CDR3 DNA sequence: TGTGCCAGCAGCCAGGCTCTGACGACTCTTCAAGAGACCCAGTACTTC.

The genes are TRBV19 and TRBJ2-7; D perhaps matches TRBD1 (6 bases). Per the germline V gene, CDR1 is LNHDA and CDR2 is SQIVND (reference sequence). The CDR3 totals 16 residues. The V and J ends lost 6 bases and 4 bases respectively, with 22 bases between them. The CDR3 DNA reads as TGTGCCAGTAGCCAAGATTCGTCGGGACACAGATACGAGCAGTACTTC. Encoded protein: CASSQDSSGHRYEQYF. Together with reference TRBV19 and TRBJ2-7, the CDR3 gives the full variable domain: DGGITQSPKYLFRKEGQNVTLSCEQNLNHDAMYWYRQDPGQGLRLIYYSQIVNDFQKGDIAEGYSVSREKKESFPLTVTSAQKNPTAFYLCASSQDSSGHRYEQYFGPGTRLTVT.

V and J are TRBV3-1 (or the pseudogene TRBV3-2) and TRBJ1-2, with D unresolved. V was cut by 3 bases and J by 0 bases, with 14 bases left in between. CDR3 length equals 16 residues. The germline V gene has CDR1 LGHDT and CDR2 YNNKEL (reference sequence). The DNA of the CDR3 is TGTGCCAGCAGCCAGCTGACATCGGGAGCTAACTATGGCTACACCTTC. It codes for CASSQLTSGANYGYTF.

The table lists this clone with a few counts. V and J are TRBV19 and TRBJ2-7, with 9 bases matching TRBD2. Germline lookup yields CDR1 LNHDA and CDR2 SQIVND (reference sequence). CDR3 length: 12 residues. Trimming cost V 8 bases and J 7 bases; bases outside gene matches: 6. The CDR3 spells CASGLAWNEQYF. Written as DNA, the CDR3 is TGTGCCAGTGGACTAGCGTGGAATGAGCAGTACTTC.

The chain carries TRBV6-2 or TRBV6-3 and TRBJ2-1; 8 bases map to TRBD1. The CDR3 spans 15 residues. Trimming removed 5 bases from V and 5 bases from J; junction bases left unmatched: 8. Germline lookup yields CDR1 MNHEY and CDR2 SVGEGT. The CDR3: CASSIWAGGHNEQFF. Written as DNA, the CDR3 is TGTGCCAGCAGTATTTGGGCAGGGGGCCACAATGAGCAGTTCTTC.

The V and J genes are TRBV4-3 and TRBJ1-1; D remains ambiguous. Germline V gives CDR1 LGHNA, CDR2 YSLEER. The V gene lost 0 bases and the J gene lost 1 base, with 6 bases spanning the gap. This CDR3 has 14 residues. In nucleotides, the CDR3 is TGCGCCAGCAGCCAAGACGGGGAGAACACTGAAGCTTTCTTT. Translated: CASSQDGENTEAFF.

The rearrangement joins TRBV6-4 to TRBJ2-1; 9 nucleotides line up with TRBD1. The CDR3 has 18 amino acids. The germline gives CDR1 MRHNA, CDR2 SNTAGT. V shed 2 bases and J 6 bases; nucleotides not matched to a gene: 14. Written as DNA, the CDR3 is TGTGCCAGCAGTGACCGCGAGGGGAACAGGGGGCTGTTCAATGAGCAGTTCTTC. Its protein product is CASSDREGNRGLFNEQFF.

The rearrangement joins TRBV6-6 to TRBJ2-7; the D is unclear. The CDR3 has 13 amino acids. V lost 2 bases to trimming and J lost 9 bases, with 14 bases between them. Per the germline V gene, CDR1 is MNHNY and CDR2 is SVGAGI (reference sequence). The CDR3 protein is CASSYDVPGLQYF. In DNA form, the CDR3 reads TGTGCCAGCAGTTACGACGTCCCGGGTTTGCAGTACTTC.

V and J are TRBV7-8 and TRBJ1-1, with 7 nucleotides matching TRBD1. V lost 5 bases and J lost 3; bases outside the gene matches: 9. This CDR3 has 15 amino acids. Germline V gene sequence: CDR1 SGHVS, CDR2 FQNEAQ. CDR3 protein: CASSLLSRGDTEAFF. The CDR3 DNA reads TGTGCCAGCAGCCTACTATCCAGGGGGGACACTGAAGCTTTCTTT.

The chain joins TRBV28 to TRBJ2-2, with a tentative D call TRBD2 (5 bases). The CDR3 is made up of 12 amino acids. Germline-derived CDR1 and CDR2 are MDHEN and SYDVKM. The V end lost 6 bases, the J end lost 5 bases, and 7 bases lay between the germline ends. The CDR3 loop is CASRLVTGELFF. The CDR3 DNA follows: TGTGCCAGCAGACTAGTTACCGGGGAGCTGTTTTTT.

The chain is built from TRBV5-5 and TRBJ1-1, with 7 bases fitting TRBD1. Looked up from germline, CDR1 is SGHKS and CDR2 is YYEKEE (reference sequence). CDR3 length equals 19 residues. V was clipped by 3 bases and J by 5 bases; unmatched bases: 22. Written as DNA, the CDR3 is TGTGCCAGCAGCTCATGGGGCAGAGGGGGCAAGACGGTAGGGACTGAAGCTTTCTTT. It is translated as CASSSWGRGGKTVGTEAFF.

V and J are TRBV6-6 and TRBJ2-6; TRBD2 is a possible D gene (6 bases). The ends were cut back, 7 bases at V and 2 bases at J, with 15 bases in the middle. CDR1 and CDR2 from the germline V gene are MNHNY and SVGAGI (reference sequence). This CDR3 is 16 amino acids long. CDR3 DNA: TGTGCCAGCACTGTTCGGGGGATCCCTGGGGCCAACGTCCTGACTTTC. It encodes CASTVRGIPGANVLTF.

The rearrangement links TRBV7-9 to TRBJ2-5, with TRBD2 as a possible D gene (5 bases). The CDR3 is 16 residues long. Trimming removed 5 bases from V and 4 bases from J, with 20 bases in between. The germline V gene encodes CDR1 SEHNR and CDR2 FQNEAQ (reference sequence). As DNA, the CDR3 is TGTGCCAGCAGCCCCATCCGGGGATCCGGCGGAGAGACCCAGTACTTC. Translation gives CASSPIRGSGGETQYF.